The 12 T cell receptor beta chains below all came from one sample that was sequenced in a study. One entry per CDR3 protein, called by TCRdb with MiXCR from the RT-PCR reads. The sample consists of about 700,000 distinct CDR3 sequences, 14% of them appearing once. Sequencing used memory CD4+ T cells from blood. These receptors all come from a female donor in good health, serving as a healthy control.

The V call is TRBV20-1, the J call TRBJ2-7; 12 nucleotides line up with TRBD2. Germline-derived CDR1 and CDR2 are DFQATT and SNEGSKA (reference sequence). This CDR3 has 14 amino acids. V was clipped by 6 bases and J by 8 bases; unmatched bases: 11. The CDR3 DNA reads TGCAGTGCCCCGACTAGCGGGAGTCCAGGCCAGCAGTACTTC. Its protein product is CSAPTSGSPGQQYF.

This clonotype was detected many times. This chain joins TRBV11-2 and TRBJ2-1; D gene ambiguous. V lost 0 bases to trimming and J lost 2 bases, with 5 bases between them. The CDR3 spans 14 residues. Germline V lookup: CDR1 SGHAT, CDR2 FQNNGV. The CDR3: CASSLELAYNEQFF. The CDR3 nucleotides read TGTGCCAGCAGCTTAGAGCTAGCCTACAATGAGCAGTTCTTC. Based on the CDR3 plus reference TRBV11-2 and TRBJ2-1, the full variable domain is EAGVAQSPRYKIIEKRQSVAFWCNPISGHATLYWYQQILGQGPKLLIQFQNNGVVDDSQLPKDRFSAERLKGVDSTLKIQPAKLEDSAVYLCASSLELAYNEQFFGPGTRLTVL.

The chain links TRBV7-2 to TRBJ2-1; D gene uncertain. The ends were cut back, 3 bases at V and 7 bases at J, with 13 bases in the middle. Germline CDR1 is SGHTA and CDR2 is FQGNSA. CDR3 length: 14 residues. CDR3 coding DNA: TGTGCCAGCAGCTTCGAGAGACCGAGGAATGAGCAGTTCTTC. Translating it yields CASSFERPRNEQFF.

This clonotype was counted many times. This chain connects TRBV20-1 to TRBJ1-1; tentatively, D is TRBD1 (5 bases). Per the germline V gene, CDR1 is DFQATT and CDR2 is SNEGSKA (reference sequence). The V and J ends lost 5 bases and 1 base respectively, with 17 bases between them. The CDR3 extends over 15 amino acids. This CDR3 reads CSAGAGGAGNTEAFF. For the CDR3, the DNA is TGCAGTGCTGGGGCCGGGGGAGCAGGGAACACTGAAGCTTTCTTT.

Remarks on this clonotype: A read error is possible here, since a much larger clone lies one base away. The chain employs TRBV6-2 or TRBV6-3 and TRBJ1-5, with D possibly matching TRBD1 (5 bases). The V end lost 5 bases, the J end lost 7 bases, and 12 bases lay between the germline ends. Germline V CDR1 and CDR2: MNHEY, SVGEGT. This CDR3 contains 13 residues. The CDR3 DNA follows: TGTGCCAGCAGTGACAGAGAAGAGCAGCCCCAGCATTTT. It encodes CASSDREEQPQHF.

The sample holds many counts of this clonotype. The chain carries TRBV20-1 and TRBJ1-5, with 7 bases that match TRBD1. The V gene end was trimmed by 1 base and the J gene end by 3 bases; junction bases not matched to a gene: 3. The V gene's germline CDR1 is DFQATT and CDR2 SNEGSKA (reference sequence). The CDR3 has 14 residues. The CDR3 reads CSARVRGPNQPQHF. The CDR3 nucleotides are TGCAGTGCTAGAGTAAGGGGGCCCAATCAGCCCCAGCATTTT.

The CDR3 here is CATEGRTVGYNEQFF. The DNA for the CDR3 is TGTGCCACAGAGGGACGGACCGTTGGGTACAATGAGCAGTTCTTC. The V call is TRBV24-1, the J call TRBJ2-1, with D perhaps being TRBD1 or TRBD2 (5 bases each). The CDR3 runs to 15 residues. The V end lost 10 bases, the J end lost 4 bases, and 19 bases lay between the germline ends. Germline CDR1 is KGHDR and CDR2 is SFDVKD.

This clonotype has a handful of counts. This chain connects TRBV7-9 to TRBJ2-2, with no clear D. Germline loops: CDR1 SEHNR, CDR2 FQNEAQ (reference sequence). CDR3 length: 13 residues. V was shortened by 1 base and J by 7 bases, with 7 bases between the two germline ends. The DNA for the CDR3 is TGTGCCAGCAGCTTAGTCTATGGCGGGGAGCTGTTTTTT. This encodes CASSLVYGGELFF. Variable domain in full (rest from reference TRBV7-9 and TRBJ2-2): DTGVSQNPRHKITKRGQNVTFRCDPISEHNRLYWYRQTLGQGPEFLTYFQNEAQLEKSRLLSDRFSAERPKGSFSTLEIQRTEQGDSAMYLCASSLVYGGELFFGEGSRLTVL.

V and J are TRBV6-5 and TRBJ2-7; D is possibly TRBD2 (6 bases). This CDR3 has 16 residues. The V end was cut by 6 bases, the J end by 4 bases, with 22 bases between. Germline V gives CDR1 MNHEY, CDR2 SVGAGI. CDR3 in amino acids: CASSPLGDSSLYEQYF. As DNA, the CDR3 is TGTGCCAGCAGCCCCCTGGGGGACTCTTCACTTTACGAGCAGTACTTC.

The V call is TRBV6-1, the J call TRBJ2-2; the D is unclear. The germline V and J ends were trimmed by 4 bases and 0 bases, with 12 bases remaining between them. The CDR3 length is 16 residues. The V gene's germline CDR1 is MNHNS and CDR2 SASEGT. For the CDR3, the DNA is TGTGCCAGCAGTGCGGGCCAATTACCGAACACCGGGGAGCTGTTTTTT. Translation: CASSAGQLPNTGELFF.

This clonotype was recorded many times. The CDR3 bases are TGTGCCAGCAGTTTAGGGGGGGTTGGCAAAAACATTCAGTACTTC. This sequence encodes CASSLGGVGKNIQYF. V and J are TRBV12-3 or TRBV12-4 and TRBJ2-4, with a possible D match to TRBD2 (6 bases). The CDR3 is made up of 15 amino acids. The V end was cut by 1 base, the J end by 3 bases, with 10 bases between.

The chain employs TRBV5-1 and TRBJ1-6, with a tentative D call TRBD1 (6 bases). There are 14 residues in the CDR3. V gave up 1 base and J gave up 6 bases, with 8 bases separating them. Germline V gene sequence: CDR1 SGHRS, CDR2 YFSETQ. CDR3 in DNA: TGCGCCAGCAGCTTGCAGGGGATTAATTCACCCCTCCACTTT. It is translated as CASSLQGINSPLHF. Using reference TRBV5-1 and TRBJ1-6 for the parts outside the CDR3, the full variable domain is KAGVTQTPRYLIKTRGQQVTLSCSPISGHRSVSWYQQTPGQGLQFLFEYFSETQRNKGNFPGRFSGRQFSNSRSEMNVSTLELGDSALYLCASSLQGINSPLHFGNGTRLTVT.